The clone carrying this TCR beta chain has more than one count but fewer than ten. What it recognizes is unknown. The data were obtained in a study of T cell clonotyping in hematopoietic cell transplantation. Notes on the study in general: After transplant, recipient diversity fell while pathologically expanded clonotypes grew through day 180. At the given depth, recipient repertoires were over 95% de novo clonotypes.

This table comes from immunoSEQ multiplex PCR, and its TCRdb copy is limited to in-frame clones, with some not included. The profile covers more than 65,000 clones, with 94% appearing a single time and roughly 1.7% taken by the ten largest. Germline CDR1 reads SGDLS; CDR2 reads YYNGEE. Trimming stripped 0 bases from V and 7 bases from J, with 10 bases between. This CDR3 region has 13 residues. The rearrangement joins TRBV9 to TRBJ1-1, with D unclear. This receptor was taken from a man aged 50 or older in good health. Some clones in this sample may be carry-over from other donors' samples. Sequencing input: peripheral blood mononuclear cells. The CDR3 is CASSVDGKLEAFF. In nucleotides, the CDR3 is TGTGCCAGCAGCGTAGACGGCAAACTTGAAGCTTTCTTT.